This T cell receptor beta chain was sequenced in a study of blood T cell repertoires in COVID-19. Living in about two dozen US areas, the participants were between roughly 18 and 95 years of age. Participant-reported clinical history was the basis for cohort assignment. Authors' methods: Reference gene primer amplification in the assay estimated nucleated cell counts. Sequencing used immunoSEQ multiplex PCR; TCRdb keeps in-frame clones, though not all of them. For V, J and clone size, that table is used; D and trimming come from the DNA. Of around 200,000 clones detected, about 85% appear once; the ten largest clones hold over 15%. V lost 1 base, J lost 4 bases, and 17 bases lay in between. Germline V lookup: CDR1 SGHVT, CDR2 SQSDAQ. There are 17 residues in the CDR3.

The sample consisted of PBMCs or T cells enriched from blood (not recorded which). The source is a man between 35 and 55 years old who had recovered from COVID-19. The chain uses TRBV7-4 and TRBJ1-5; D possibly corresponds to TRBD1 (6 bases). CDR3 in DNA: TGTGCCAGCAGCTTAGGGACATACGGGACATTAAATCAGCCCCAGCATTTT. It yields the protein CASSLGTYGTLNQPQHF. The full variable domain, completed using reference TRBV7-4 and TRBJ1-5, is GAGVSQSPRYKVAKRGRDVALRCDSISGHVTLYWYRQTLGQGSEVLTYSQSDAQRDKSGRPSGRFSAERPERSVSTLKIQRTEQGDSAVYLCASSLGTYGTLNQPQHFGDGTRLSIL.